This record concerns one T cell receptor (beta chain) sequence. These data belong to a study of control samples from healthy donors and cancer patients. Assay: immunoSEQ multiplex PCR; the TCRdb copy retains only in-frame clones and omits some. This sample yields about 70,000 clones, of which approximately 84% are seen a single time; about 3.1% belongs to the top ten. The V gene lost 5 bases and the J gene lost 3 bases, with 19 bases spanning the gap. CDR3 length: 17 amino acids. Germline V gives CDR1 LNHDA, CDR2 SQIVND (reference sequence). The sequence came from a woman aged 45 to 65 with lung cancer. Sequenced sample: PBMCs. The chain joins TRBV19 to TRBJ2-2, with D unclear. CDR3 loop: CASSLDHSNPYTGELFF. The DNA for the CDR3 is TGTGCCAGTAGTCTTGACCACAGTAACCCTTACACCGGGGAGCTGTTTTTT.